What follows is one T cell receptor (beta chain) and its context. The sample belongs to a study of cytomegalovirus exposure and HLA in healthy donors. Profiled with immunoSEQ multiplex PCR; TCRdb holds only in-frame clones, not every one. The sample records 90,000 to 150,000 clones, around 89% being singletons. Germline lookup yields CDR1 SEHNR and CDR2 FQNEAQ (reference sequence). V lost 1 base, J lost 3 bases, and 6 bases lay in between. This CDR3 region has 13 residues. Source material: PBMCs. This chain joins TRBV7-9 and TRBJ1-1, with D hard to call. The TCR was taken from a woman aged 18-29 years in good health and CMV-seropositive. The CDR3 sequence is CASSLGQYTEAFF. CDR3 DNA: TGTGCCAGCAGCTTAGGGCAATACACTGAAGCTTTCTTT.